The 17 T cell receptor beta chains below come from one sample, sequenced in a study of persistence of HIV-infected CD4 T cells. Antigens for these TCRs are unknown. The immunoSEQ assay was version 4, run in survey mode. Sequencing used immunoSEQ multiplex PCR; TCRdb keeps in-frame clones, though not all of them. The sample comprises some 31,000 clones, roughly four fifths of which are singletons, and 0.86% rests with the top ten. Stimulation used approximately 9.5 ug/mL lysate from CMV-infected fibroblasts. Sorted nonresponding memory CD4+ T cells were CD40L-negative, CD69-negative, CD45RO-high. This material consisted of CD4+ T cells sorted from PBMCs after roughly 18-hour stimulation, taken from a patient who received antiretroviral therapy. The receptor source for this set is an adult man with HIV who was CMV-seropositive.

The DNA for the CDR3 is TGTGCCAGCAGTCTTCGGGACTCGCCACCCTTAGATACGCAGTATTTT. Encoded protein: CASSLRDSPPLDTQYF. The chain couples TRBV6-2 or TRBV6-3 to TRBJ2-3; D might be TRBD2 (6 bases). The V end was cut by 5 bases, the J end by 5 bases, with 20 bases between. The CDR3 extends over 16 amino acids. Germline V gene data show CDR1 as MNHEY and CDR2 as SVGEGT.

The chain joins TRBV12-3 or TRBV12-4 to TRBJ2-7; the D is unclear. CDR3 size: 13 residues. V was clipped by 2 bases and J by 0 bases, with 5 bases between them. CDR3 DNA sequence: TGTGCCAGCAGTTTAACGTACTCCTACGAGCAGTACTTC. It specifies CASSLTYSYEQYF.

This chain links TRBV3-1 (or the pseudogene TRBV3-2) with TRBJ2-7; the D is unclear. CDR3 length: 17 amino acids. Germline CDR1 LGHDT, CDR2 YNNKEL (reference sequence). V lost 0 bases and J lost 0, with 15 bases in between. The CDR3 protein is CASSQDLSPGYSYEQYF. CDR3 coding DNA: TGTGCCAGCAGCCAAGATCTTTCCCCCGGGTACTCCTACGAGCAGTACTTC.

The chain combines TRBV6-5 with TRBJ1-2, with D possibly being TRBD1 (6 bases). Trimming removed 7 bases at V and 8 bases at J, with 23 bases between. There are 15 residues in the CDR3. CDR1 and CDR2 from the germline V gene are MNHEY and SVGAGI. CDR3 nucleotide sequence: TGTGCCAGCACGTCGGGGCAGGGGAATAGGAACGGCTACACCTTC. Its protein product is CASTSGQGNRNGYTF.

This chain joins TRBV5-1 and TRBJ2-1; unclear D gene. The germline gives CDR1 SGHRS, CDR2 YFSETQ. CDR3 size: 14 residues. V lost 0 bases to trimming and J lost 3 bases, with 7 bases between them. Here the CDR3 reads CASSLEQIYNEQFF. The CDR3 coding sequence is TGCGCCAGCAGCTTGGAACAGATCTACAATGAGCAGTTCTTC.

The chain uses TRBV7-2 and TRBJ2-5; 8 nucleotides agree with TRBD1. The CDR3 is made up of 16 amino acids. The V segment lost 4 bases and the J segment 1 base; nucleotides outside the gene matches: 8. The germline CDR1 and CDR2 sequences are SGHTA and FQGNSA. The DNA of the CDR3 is TGTGCCAGCAGCTCCCAGGGGACAGGAAGCCAAGAGACCCAGTACTTC. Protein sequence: CASSSQGTGSQETQYF.

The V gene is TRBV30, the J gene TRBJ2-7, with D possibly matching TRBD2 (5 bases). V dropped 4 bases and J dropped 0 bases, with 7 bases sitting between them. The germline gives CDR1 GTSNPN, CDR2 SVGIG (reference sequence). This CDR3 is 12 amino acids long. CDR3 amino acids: CAWTAVSYEQYF. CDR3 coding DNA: TGTGCCTGGACAGCGGTCTCCTACGAGCAGTACTTC.

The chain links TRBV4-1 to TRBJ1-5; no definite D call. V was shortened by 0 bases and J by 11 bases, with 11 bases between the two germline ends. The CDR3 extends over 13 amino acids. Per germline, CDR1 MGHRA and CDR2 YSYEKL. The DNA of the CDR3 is TGCGCCAGCAGCCAAGACTGGGATGGGTCCCAGCATTTT. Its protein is CASSQDWDGSQHF.

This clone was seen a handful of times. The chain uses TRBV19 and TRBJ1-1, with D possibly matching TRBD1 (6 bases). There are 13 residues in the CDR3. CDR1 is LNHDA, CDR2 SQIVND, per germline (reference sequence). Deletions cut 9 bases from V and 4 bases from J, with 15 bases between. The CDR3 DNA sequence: TGTGCCAGCGGACAGCTGTCGGGCACTGAAGCTTTCTTT. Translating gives CASGQLSGTEAFF. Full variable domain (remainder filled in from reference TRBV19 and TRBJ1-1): DGGITQSPKYLFRKEGQNVTLSCEQNLNHDAMYWYRQDPGQGLRLIYYSQIVNDFQKGDIAEGYSVSREKKESFPLTVTSAQKNPTAFYLCASGQLSGTEAFFGQGTRLTVV.

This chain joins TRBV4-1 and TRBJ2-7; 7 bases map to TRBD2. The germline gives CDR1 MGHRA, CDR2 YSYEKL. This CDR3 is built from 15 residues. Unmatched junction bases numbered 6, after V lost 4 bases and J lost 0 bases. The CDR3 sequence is CASSLERGFSYEQYF. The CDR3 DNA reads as TGCGCCAGCAGCCTTGAGCGGGGTTTCTCCTACGAGCAGTACTTC.

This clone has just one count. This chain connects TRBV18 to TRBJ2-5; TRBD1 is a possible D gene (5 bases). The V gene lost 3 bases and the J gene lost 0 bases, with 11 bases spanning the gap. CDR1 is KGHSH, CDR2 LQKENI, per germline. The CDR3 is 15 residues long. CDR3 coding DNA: TGTGCCAGCTCACCTCAGGGTGCGTACCAAGAGACCCAGTACTTC. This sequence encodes CASSPQGAYQETQYF.

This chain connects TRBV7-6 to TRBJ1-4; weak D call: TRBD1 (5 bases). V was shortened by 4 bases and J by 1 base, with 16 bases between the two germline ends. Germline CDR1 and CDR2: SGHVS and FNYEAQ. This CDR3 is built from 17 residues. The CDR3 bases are TGTGCCAGCAGCTCTATGACCGGGGGGAGAACTAATGAAAAACTGTTTTTT. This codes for CASSSMTGGRTNEKLFF.

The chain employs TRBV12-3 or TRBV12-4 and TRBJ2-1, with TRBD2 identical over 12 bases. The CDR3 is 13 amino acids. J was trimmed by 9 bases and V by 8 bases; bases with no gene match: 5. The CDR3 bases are TGTGCCAGCCGGACTAGCGGGAATTCTGAGCAGTTCTTC. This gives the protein CASRTSGNSEQFF.

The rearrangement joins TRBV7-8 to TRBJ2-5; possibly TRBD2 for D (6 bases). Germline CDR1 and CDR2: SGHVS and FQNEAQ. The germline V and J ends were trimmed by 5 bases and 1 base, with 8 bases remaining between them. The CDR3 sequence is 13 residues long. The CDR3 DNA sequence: TGTGCCAGCAGCCGGGACTTCCAAGAGACCCAGTACTTC. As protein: CASSRDFQETQYF.

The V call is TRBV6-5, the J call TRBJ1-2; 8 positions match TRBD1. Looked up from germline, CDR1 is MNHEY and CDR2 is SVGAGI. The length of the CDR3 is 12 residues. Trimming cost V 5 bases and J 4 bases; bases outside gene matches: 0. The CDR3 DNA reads TGTGCCAGCAGTACAGGGGGCTATGGCTACACCTTC. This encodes CASSTGGYGYTF.

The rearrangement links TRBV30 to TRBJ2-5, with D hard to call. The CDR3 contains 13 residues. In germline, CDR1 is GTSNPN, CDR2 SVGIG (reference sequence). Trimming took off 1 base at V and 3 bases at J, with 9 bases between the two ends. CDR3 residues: CAWSAFYEETQYF. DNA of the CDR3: TGTGCCTGGAGTGCCTTCTATGAAGAGACCCAGTACTTC. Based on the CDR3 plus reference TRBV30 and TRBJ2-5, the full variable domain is SQTIHQWPATLVQPVGSPLSLECTVEGTSNPNLYWYRQAAGRGLQLLFYSVGIGQISSEVPQNLSASRPQDRQFILSSKKLLLSDSGFYLCAWSAFYEETQYFGPGTRLLVL.

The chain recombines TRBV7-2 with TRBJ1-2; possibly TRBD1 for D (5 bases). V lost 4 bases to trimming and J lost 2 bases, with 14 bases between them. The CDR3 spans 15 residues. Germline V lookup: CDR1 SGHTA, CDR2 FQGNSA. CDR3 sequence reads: CASSSLRDLNYGYTF. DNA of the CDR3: TGTGCCAGCAGCTCTCTTCGGGACTTAAACTATGGCTACACCTTC.